This T cell receptor beta chain emerged from a study of T cell responses to AZD1222 COVID-19 vaccine. With 6 bases clipped from V and 0 bases from J, the junction kept 4 bases outside the gene matches. From germline, CDR1 is KGHSH and CDR2 LQKENI. The CDR3 contains 14 residues. The assay was immunoSEQ multiplex PCR, and TCRdb's table has in-frame clones only and misses some. The table has approximately 150,000 clones, about 91% seen once. The count of this clone is one. The TCR originated in an adult in good health. The sample here was peripheral blood, taken on day 0 of AZD1222 vaccination. The V call is TRBV18, the J call TRBJ2-7; 8 positions agree with TRBD1. CDR3 in DNA: TGTGCCAGCTCCCTCGACAGGGGCTCCTACGAGCAGTACTTC. Protein product: CASSLDRGSYEQYF.